Below are 14 T cell receptor beta chains sequenced from a single sample in a study of T-cell reconstitution after alpha-beta-depleted transplantation in children. Unique molecular identifiers were built into the TCRbeta library. MiXCR, run by TCRdb on the PCR reads, gives a single entry per CDR3 protein. The table records hundreds of thousands of distinct CDR3 sequences, approximately 15% of them present only once. This material consisted of PBMCs, mostly from graft donor cells, taken 360 days after TCRalphabeta/CD19-depleted stem cell transplant. These receptors were taken from a male patient aged 2 to 10 who had a stem cell transplant for acute lymphoblastic leukemia, so the T cells may come from the graft donor.

This clonotype came up a few times. The chain employs TRBV6-1 and TRBJ1-6, with unresolved D. This CDR3 has 13 amino acids. Trimming took 7 bases from V and 7 from J, leaving 11 bases between them. Germline assignment: CDR1 MNHNS and CDR2 SASEGT. The CDR3 DNA is TGTGCCAGCATGGAACAGCGGAATTCACCCCTCCACTTT. This gives the protein CASMEQRNSPLHF.

V usage is TRBV11-2 and J usage is TRBJ2-7; D gene unclear. This CDR3 is built from 15 residues. CDR1 is SGHAT, CDR2 FQNNGV, per germline. The germline V and J ends were trimmed by 5 bases and 2 bases, with 16 bases remaining between them. CDR3 DNA sequence: TGTGCCAGCAGCCTCATTGGCCAGTCCCCCTACGAGCAGTACTTC. Amino acid sequence: CASSLIGQSPYEQYF.

The rearrangement uses TRBV5-1 and TRBJ2-3, with a weak D call TRBD2 (5 bases). V was clipped by 4 bases and J by 3 bases, with 15 bases between them. The germline V gene encodes CDR1 SGHRS and CDR2 YFSETQ. CDR3 size: 15 residues. CDR3 in DNA: TGCGCCAGCAGCCCCCGTATCGGCGGGACAGATACGCAGTATTTT. It codes for CASSPRIGGTDTQYF.

The genes are TRBV10-3 and TRBJ1-1; no clear D. V lost 3 bases, J lost 1 base, and 6 bases lay in between. The CDR3 extends over 13 amino acids. The germline V gene encodes CDR1 ENHRY and CDR2 SYGVKD. This CDR3 reads CAISERQNTEAFF. CDR3 sequence (DNA): TGTGCCATCAGTGAACGACAGAACACTGAAGCTTTCTTT.

Concerning this clonotype itself: Germline and junction disagree at one end, which may indicate a read error. The V and J genes are TRBV7-2 and TRBJ1-3; D ambiguous. CDR1 is SGHTA and CDR2 is FQGNSA in the germline V gene. This CDR3 is built from 15 residues. The CDR3 reads CACRLLLGTGNTIYF. The CDR3 nucleotides are TGTGCCTGCAGGTTATTGTTGGGAACTGGAAACACCATATATTTT.

This clonotype was seen a few times. V is TRBV12-3 or TRBV12-4 and J is TRBJ2-1; TRBD1 matches 7 bases. The J segment lost 9 bases and the V segment lost 8 bases, leaving 1 base of the junction unmatched. This CDR3 contains 10 residues. Here the CDR3 DNA reads TGTGCCAGCCAGGGGGTTGAGCAGTTCTTC. Its translation: CASQGVEQFF.

This clonotype was counted between two and nine times. V usage is TRBV20-1 and J usage is TRBJ1-1; D is unclear. V lost 1 base and J lost 6, with 12 bases in between. The length of the CDR3 is 13 residues. From germline, CDR1 is DFQATT and CDR2 SNEGSKA (reference sequence). DNA for the CDR3: TGCAGTGCTAGAGTCGGCGGAGCCCCTGAAGCTTTCTTT. Its protein is CSARVGGAPEAFF.

This clonotype was recorded at least ten times. The CDR3 sequence is CASRGQWETEAFF. The DNA for the CDR3 is TGTGCCAGCAGAGGACAGTGGGAGACTGAAGCTTTCTTT. The rearrangement uses TRBV27 and TRBJ1-1, with D tentatively TRBD1 (6 bases). The CDR3 has 13 residues. Germline CDR1 MNHEY, CDR2 SMNVEV (reference sequence). Trimming pared 6 bases from V and 5 bases from J, leaving 13 bases between.

This clonotype was seen only a few times. The chain joins TRBV28 to TRBJ1-2, with 10 positions matching TRBD1. The germline V gene encodes CDR1 MDHEN and CDR2 SYDVKM. The CDR3 runs to 14 residues. V lost 5 bases, J lost 3 bases, and 3 bases stayed unmatched. CDR3 coding DNA: TGTGCCAGCAGTAACGGACAGGGGGACTATGGCTACACCTTC. As protein: CASSNGQGDYGYTF.

The gene calls are TRBV27 and TRBJ1-6, with no clear D. In germline, CDR1 is MNHEY, CDR2 SMNVEV (reference sequence). Trimming removed 2 bases from V and 2 bases from J, with 7 bases in between. This CDR3 contains 15 residues. The CDR3 loop is CASSLSGPYNSPLHF. CDR3 DNA: TGTGCCAGCAGTTTAAGTGGACCCTATAATTCACCCCTCCACTTT.

This clonotype occurred many times. This chain uses TRBV29-1 with TRBJ2-3; 10 bases match TRBD2. With 4 bases clipped from V and 0 bases from J, the junction kept 1 base outside the gene matches. Germline V gene lookup returns CDR1 SQVTM and CDR2 ANQGSEA. The CDR3 has 14 amino acids. The CDR3 reads CSVASGGSTDTQYF. CDR3 nucleotide sequence: TGCAGCGTTGCTAGCGGGGGAAGCACAGATACGCAGTATTTT.

This clonotype was detected only once. The chain employs TRBV5-6 and TRBJ2-5, with 8 positions matching TRBD1. V gave up 0 bases and J gave up 4 bases; unmatched junction bases: 5. Germline lookup yields CDR1 SGHDT and CDR2 YYEEEE. The CDR3 covers 15 residues. The CDR3 spells CASSLGGQARETQYF. The CDR3, as DNA: TGTGCCAGCAGCTTGGGGGGACAGGCCCGAGAGACCCAGTACTTC.

The chain links TRBV5-1 to TRBJ2-4, with 8 bases identical to TRBD2. V shed 1 base and J 0 bases; nucleotides not matched to a gene: 3. Germline V gene data show CDR1 as SGHRS and CDR2 as YFSETQ. The CDR3 is made up of 16 amino acids. CDR3 loop: CASSLREGIAKNIQYF. CDR3 DNA: TGCGCCAGCAGCTTGCGGGAGGGGATAGCCAAAAACATTCAGTACTTC.

In its sample, this clonotype was seen a few times. The chain combines TRBV28 with TRBJ2-3; 10 positions agree with TRBD2. Germline V CDR1 and CDR2: MDHEN, SYDVKM. The CDR3 sequence is 14 residues long. V dropped 2 bases and J dropped 5; count of bases not matched to a gene: 1. CDR3 DNA sequence: TGTGCCAGCAGTTTAAGCGGGAGGGGAGATACGCAGTATTTT. It is translated as CASSLSGRGDTQYF.